These 31 T cell receptor beta chains were all obtained from the same sample, sequenced in a study of regulatory T cells in long-lasting Graves disease. Described time point: persistent/refractory GD, antithyroid drugs over 5 years with positive TRAb. PBMC-derived RNA was used for the TCR library. Arm-PCR of CDR3 regions and iRepertoire HTBI primers were used to build TCR beta libraries. MiXCR was run by TCRdb on the multiplex PCR reads, yielding one entry per CDR3 protein. This sample has under 500,000 distinct CDR3 sequences, with less than 25% found just once. The sequencing here drew on peripheral blood mononuclear cells (PBMCs), taken when the disease was refractory, from a patient treated with antithyroid drugs. These receptors originate from a female donor with Graves disease.

This clonotype appeared many times. The gene calls are TRBV28 and TRBJ2-7; D perhaps matches TRBD2 (6 bases). The CDR3 has 16 amino acids. Germline CDR1 is MDHEN and CDR2 is SYDVKM. Deletions cut 3 bases from V and 4 bases from J, with 19 bases between. The CDR3 loop reads CASSFAEQVGGYEQYF. CDR3 DNA sequence: TGTGCCAGCAGTTTCGCCGAACAGGTTGGGGGGTACGAGCAGTACTTC.

This clonotype was seen repeatedly, ten times or more. The V gene is TRBV20-1, the J gene TRBJ2-7, with 9 bases that match TRBD2. Germline lookup yields CDR1 DFQATT and CDR2 SNEGSKA (reference sequence). V shed 2 bases, J shed 0 bases, and the junction held 5 bases outside the gene matches. The CDR3 is 15 residues long. CDR3 residues: CSARPTSGLSYEQYF. DNA of the CDR3: TGCAGTGCTAGACCCACTAGCGGGCTCTCCTACGAGCAGTACTTC.

V usage is TRBV2 and J usage is TRBJ2-3, with TRBD2 matching 14 bases. V shed 6 bases and J 2 bases; nucleotides not matched to a gene: 7. Germline values: CDR1 SNHLY, CDR2 FYNNEI. This CDR3 has 17 residues. The CDR3 DNA is TGTGCCAGCAGGGACGGACTAGCGGGAGGTACCACAGATACGCAGTATTTT. Its protein product is CASRDGLAGGTTDTQYF.

This clonotype showed up many times. The V call is TRBV2, the J call TRBJ2-2, with 7 bases fitting TRBD2. The CDR3 has 15 amino acids. Trimming removed 3 bases from V and 1 base from J; junction bases left unmatched: 2. Germline loops: CDR1 SNHLY, CDR2 FYNNEI. In DNA form, the CDR3 reads TGTGCCAGCAGTGACGAGCGGGGGAACACCGGGGAGCTGTTTTTT. Residues: CASSDERGNTGELFF.

The CDR3 nucleotides are TGCAGCGTTGTGGAGTTGGGCACAGATACGCAGTATTTT. Protein product: CSVVELGTDTQYF. The V gene is TRBV29-1, the J gene TRBJ2-3; no reliable D call. The germline V gene encodes CDR1 SQVTM and CDR2 ANQGSEA. Trimming cost V 4 bases and J 1 base, with 9 bases left between them. The CDR3 covers 13 residues.

J is TRBJ2-7 and V is TRBV10-3; 9 nucleotides agree with TRBD2. The V gene's germline CDR1 is ENHRY and CDR2 SYGVKD. Trimming removed 2 bases from V and 7 bases from J; junction bases left unmatched: 9. The CDR3 sequence is 15 residues long. CDR3: CAISEKVAGDVEQYF. The CDR3 nucleotides are TGTGCCATCAGTGAGAAGGTAGCGGGAGACGTTGAGCAGTACTTC.

The chain carries TRBV7-9 and TRBJ2-5; the D gene could be TRBD1 or TRBD2 (5 bases each). Matching the DNA end better, TRBJ2-3 makes the J call doubtful. The CDR3 extends over 16 amino acids. Germline CDR1 reads SEHNR; CDR2 reads FQNEAQ (reference sequence). The CDR3 sequence: CASRNSGTVASDTQYF. CDR3 nucleotide sequence: TGTGCCAGCAGGAATTCAGGGACGGTAGCTAGCGATACGCAGTATTTT.

This chain joins TRBV5-1 and TRBJ2-7, with 10 bases fitting TRBD1. After removal of 4 bases from V and 3 bases from J, the junction contained 7 bases not matched to a gene. From germline, CDR1 is SGHRS and CDR2 YFSETQ. The CDR3 is 15 residues long. CDR3 amino acids: CASSGTGAENYEQYF. In DNA form, the CDR3 reads TGCGCCAGCAGCGGGACAGGGGCCGAGAACTACGAGCAGTACTTC.

This clonotype was counted between two and nine times. At one end, the junction sequence differs from germline, possibly due to a read error. The rearrangement links TRBV7-7 to TRBJ2-7; TRBD2 agrees at 7 bases. This CDR3 region has 16 residues. The germline gives CDR1 SSHAT, CDR2 FNYEAQ (reference sequence). DNA of the CDR3: TGTGCTAGCAGCCCCAAGGGAGGGCGGGATTTAGGCGAGCAGTACTTC. Translated, it gives CASSPKGGRDLGEQYF. The full variable domain, its missing parts supplied by reference TRBV7-7 and TRBJ2-7, is GAGVSQSPRYKVTKRGQDVTLRCDPISSHATLYWYQQALGQGPEFLTYFNYEAQPDKSGLPSDRFSAERPEGSISTLTIQRTEQRDSAMYRCASSPKGGRDLGEQYFGPGTRLTVT.

This clonotype was seen repeatedly, ten times or more. The chain is built from TRBV7-2 and TRBJ1-5, with TRBD1 identical over 7 bases. This CDR3 has 15 residues. Germline trimming cut 5 bases from V and 7 bases from J; bases unmatched to any gene: 11. Germline V gene sequence: CDR1 SGHTA, CDR2 FQGNSA. Written as DNA, the CDR3 is TGTGCCAGCAGCCAACAGGGGTTGGGTACCCAGCCCCAGCATTTT. Translating it yields CASSQQGLGTQPQHF.

This clonotype was recorded many times. The genes are TRBV6-1 and TRBJ1-5; possibly TRBD1 for D (5 bases). Looked up from germline, CDR1 is MNHNS and CDR2 is SASEGT. Trimming removed 1 base from V and 7 bases from J, with 11 bases in between. CDR3 size: 14 residues. Here the CDR3 DNA reads TGTGCCAGCAGTGAAGGGGGGGTGGACCAGCCCCAGCATTTT. Residues: CASSEGGVDQPQHF.

In the case of this clonotype: An end of the junction does not agree with germline; a read error may underlie this. The chain joins TRBV3-1 to TRBJ1-4; D uncertain. Germline V gene lookup returns CDR1 LGHDT and CDR2 YNNKEL (reference sequence). The CDR3 covers 15 residues. CDR3 sequence: CPSSPTSNLGEKLFF. As DNA, the CDR3 is TGTCCCAGCAGCCCGACATCTAACCTGGGGGAAAAACTGTTTTTT.

The gene calls are TRBV28 and TRBJ2-4, with 7 positions matching TRBD2. CDR3 length: 17 amino acids. V trimming: 8 bases; J trimming: 0 bases; junction bases outside the gene matches: 13. Germline loops: CDR1 MDHEN, CDR2 SYDVKM. CDR3 protein: CASGIGRGPSAKNIQYF. In DNA form, the CDR3 reads TGTGCCAGCGGGATAGGGAGGGGCCCCTCAGCCAAAAACATTCAGTACTTC.

The gene calls are TRBV7-8 and TRBJ1-1; perhaps TRBD1 as D (6 bases). CDR1 is SGHVS, CDR2 FQNEAQ, per germline. This CDR3 has 16 residues. The V and J ends lost 5 bases and 1 base respectively, with 17 bases between them. This CDR3 reads CASSHRQGRWNTEAFF. The CDR3 DNA is TGTGCCAGCAGCCATCGGCAGGGGAGGTGGAACACTGAAGCTTTCTTT.

This clonotype was counted a few times. The rearrangement links TRBV30 to TRBJ2-2, with D possibly TRBD2 on 5 matching bases. The CDR3 is made up of 13 amino acids. Germline V gene data show CDR1 as GTSNPN and CDR2 as SVGIG (reference sequence). V was clipped by 2 bases and J by 6 bases, with 10 bases between them. CDR3 nucleotide sequence: TGTGCCTGGAGTTCGGCGGGCCCCGGGGAGCTGTTTTTT. Translation: CAWSSAGPGELFF.

This clonotype was counted many times. The CDR3 DNA reads as TGCAGTGCTAGAGGCCTCTCTAACTATGGCTACACCTTC. This sequence encodes CSARGLSNYGYTF. The rearrangement links TRBV20-1 to TRBJ1-2, with D uncertain. CDR3 length equals 13 residues. Germline assignment: CDR1 DFQATT and CDR2 SNEGSKA (reference sequence). With 1 base removed from V and 0 bases from J, the gap between germline ends came to 6 bases.

There are many counts of this clonotype. The genes are TRBV7-9 and TRBJ1-6; possible D gene TRBD1, 5 bases. The CDR3 is 15 residues long. Germline CDR1 and CDR2: SEHNR and FQNEAQ (reference sequence). V lost 8 bases to trimming and J lost 8 bases, with 19 bases between them. CDR3 DNA sequence: TGTGCCAGCCGCCACGGGACCGACCACCATTCACCCCTCCACTTT. It encodes CASRHGTDHHSPLHF.

This clonotype has a handful of counts. The gene calls are TRBV11-2 and TRBJ2-7, with 8 bases identical to TRBD1. This CDR3 contains 15 residues. Per germline, CDR1 SGHAT and CDR2 FQNNGV. The V and J ends lost 0 bases and 3 bases, in that order; junction bases with no gene match: 4. The DNA for the CDR3 is TGTGCCAGCAGCTTAGACCTGGGACAGGTCTACGAGCAGTACTTC. Encoded protein: CASSLDLGQVYEQYF.

V usage is TRBV19 and J usage is TRBJ1-5; a possible D gene is TRBD1 (6 bases). CDR1 is LNHDA and CDR2 is SQIVND in the germline V gene (reference sequence). Trimming took 4 bases from V and 7 from J, leaving 20 bases between them. CDR3 size: 16 residues. The CDR3 bases are TGTGCCAGTAGTAGACCCGGGACACCCCTTTTACAGCCCCAGCATTTT. It codes for CASSRPGTPLLQPQHF. The variable domain in full, completed from reference TRBV19 and TRBJ1-5, reads DGGITQSPKYLFRKEGQNVTLSCEQNLNHDAMYWYRQDPGQGLRLIYYSQIVNDFQKGDIAEGYSVSREKKESFPLTVTSAQKNPTAFYLCASSRPGTPLLQPQHFGDGTRLSIL.

This clonotype was picked up many times. The V and J genes are TRBV6-1 and TRBJ2-5, with 7 bases lining up with TRBD1. Germline V gene data show CDR1 as MNHNS and CDR2 as SASEGT. The CDR3 totals 16 residues. The ends lost 5 bases at V and 1 base at J; junction bases unmatched: 10. CDR3 loop: CASSLTPGQLQETQYF. CDR3 nucleotide sequence: TGTGCCAGCAGTCTAACCCCGGGACAGCTCCAAGAGACCCAGTACTTC.

The rearrangement joins TRBV15 to TRBJ2-7; D is unresolved. The CDR3 is made up of 13 amino acids. With 2 bases removed from V and 7 bases from J, the gap between germline ends came to 12 bases. Germline lookup yields CDR1 LNHNV and CDR2 YYDKDF (reference sequence). The CDR3 region has the DNA TGTGCCACCAGCAGATGGATCGGTCAGGAGCAGTACTTC. As protein: CATSRWIGQEQYF.

In this sample, this clonotype turned up many times. The gene calls are TRBV12-3 or TRBV12-4 and TRBJ1-1; TRBD1 matches at 7 bases. V dropped 5 bases and J dropped 0; count of bases not matched to a gene: 6. This CDR3 has 15 residues. In nucleotides, the CDR3 is TGTGCCAGCAGTCTTGCCGGGACAGTGAACACTGAAGCTTTCTTT. This codes for CASSLAGTVNTEAFF.

In its sample, this clonotype was seen many times. The rearrangement joins TRBV2 to TRBJ1-1; perhaps TRBD1 as D (5 bases). The length of the CDR3 is 14 residues. Per the germline V gene, CDR1 is SNHLY and CDR2 is FYNNEI. V lost 5 bases to trimming and J lost 0 bases, with 10 bases between them. CDR3 in DNA: TGTGCCAGCAGTAAGACAGTAATGAACACTGAAGCTTTCTTT. Translation gives CASSKTVMNTEAFF.

This clonotype was seen a handful of times. CDR3 protein: CSVRRGGDNYGYTF. The CDR3 nucleotides read TGCAGCGTTCGTAGAGGGGGGGATAACTATGGCTACACCTTC. This chain connects TRBV29-1 to TRBJ1-2, with a tentative D call TRBD1 (6 bases). With 5 bases removed from V and 1 base from J, the gap between germline ends came to 14 bases. CDR1 is SQVTM and CDR2 is ANQGSEA in the germline V gene. The CDR3 is 14 residues long. Full variable domain (remainder filled in from reference TRBV29-1 and TRBJ1-2): SAVISQKPSRDICQRGTSLTIQCQVDSQVTMMFWYRQQPGQSLTLIATANQGSEATYESGFVIDKFPISRPNLTFSTLTVSNMSPEDSSIYLCSVRRGGDNYGYTFGSGTRLTVV.

This clonotype was found many times. The chain employs TRBV28 and TRBJ1-4; D remains unclear. The CDR3 length is 14 residues. Germline CDR1 reads MDHEN; CDR2 reads SYDVKM. V lost 4 bases, J lost 8 bases, and 14 bases lay in between. This CDR3 is CASSSGSSKEKLFF. The CDR3 nucleotides are TGTGCCAGCAGTTCCGGGTCCTCAAAGGAAAAACTGTTTTTT.

Ten or more counts support this clonotype. This chain joins TRBV6-1 and TRBJ2-5; D is ambiguous. In germline, CDR1 is MNHNS, CDR2 SASEGT. The CDR3 contains 16 residues. Deletions cut 5 bases from V and 2 bases from J, with 18 bases between. The CDR3 loop reads CASSQRRTTPQETQYF. As DNA, the CDR3 is TGTGCCAGCAGTCAAAGACGAACAACCCCACAAGAGACCCAGTACTTC.

The V and J genes are TRBV5-4 and TRBJ2-2; tentative D call: TRBD1 (5 bases). V shed 1 base and J shed 2 bases, with 9 bases lying between them. CDR3 length: 15 residues. Looked up from germline, CDR1 is SGHNT and CDR2 is YYREEE (reference sequence). CDR3 protein: CASSLWQGNTGELFF. The CDR3 DNA reads as TGTGCCAGCAGCTTGTGGCAGGGAAACACCGGGGAGCTGTTTTTT.

For the CDR3, the DNA is TGTGCCAGCAGCTTAACGGGAGCGGTTTTATACAATGAGCAGTTCTTC. It codes for CASSLTGAVLYNEQFF. The chain joins TRBV11-3 to TRBJ2-1, with D tentatively TRBD2 (6 bases). The germline V gene has CDR1 SGHNT and CDR2 YENEEA. V lost 2 bases to trimming and J lost 4 bases, with 15 bases between them. CDR3 length equals 16 residues. The full variable domain, its missing parts supplied by reference TRBV11-3 and TRBJ2-1, is EAGVVQSPRYKIIEKKQPVAFWCNPISGHNTLYWYLQNLGQGPELLIRYENEEAVDDSQLPKDRFSAERLKGVDSTLKIQPAELGDSAVYLCASSLTGAVLYNEQFFGPGTRLTVL.

This clonotype appeared many times. This rearrangement joins TRBV28 to TRBJ2-7, with 11 bases identical to TRBD2. The CDR3 contains 19 residues. Germline-derived CDR1 and CDR2 are MDHEN and SYDVKM. J gave up 3 bases and V 4 bases, and 17 bases lay outside the gene matches. CDR3 coding DNA: TGTGCCAGCAGTTCACCCCCGGGACTAGCGGCGGCAAATTTCTACGAGCAGTACTTC. It is translated as CASSSPPGLAAANFYEQYF.

This clonotype occurred a few times. The CDR3 loop is CASSVEQQGTGETQYF. The CDR3 coding sequence is TGTGCCAGCAGCGTAGAGCAACAGGGGACAGGGGAGACCCAGTACTTC. The rearrangement joins TRBV9 to TRBJ2-5; 9 bases match TRBD1. Losses at the gene ends were 0 bases for V and 5 bases for J; bases not matched to a gene: 8. This CDR3 spans 16 amino acids. Germline V lookup: CDR1 SGDLS, CDR2 YYNGEE.

This clonotype has ten or more counts. The rearrangement joins TRBV2 to TRBJ1-4, with TRBD1 as a possible D gene (5 bases). V gave up 5 bases and J gave up 8 bases, with 12 bases separating them. CDR1 and CDR2 from the germline V gene are SNHLY and FYNNEI. The CDR3 contains 13 residues. The CDR3 coding sequence is TGTGCCAGCAGTTTGGGGGAGAGAGAAAAACTGTTTTTT. Its translation: CASSLGEREKLFF.